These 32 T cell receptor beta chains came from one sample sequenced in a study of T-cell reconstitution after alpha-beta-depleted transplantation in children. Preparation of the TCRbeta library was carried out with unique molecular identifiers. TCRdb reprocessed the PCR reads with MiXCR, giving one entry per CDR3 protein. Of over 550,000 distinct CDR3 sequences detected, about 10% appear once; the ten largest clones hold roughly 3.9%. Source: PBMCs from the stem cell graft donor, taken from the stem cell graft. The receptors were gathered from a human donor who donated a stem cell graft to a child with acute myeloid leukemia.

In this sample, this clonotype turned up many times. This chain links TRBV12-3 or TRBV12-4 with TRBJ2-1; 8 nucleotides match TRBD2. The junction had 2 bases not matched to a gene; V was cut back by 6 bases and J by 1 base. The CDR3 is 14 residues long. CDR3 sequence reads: CASSGRASYNEQFF. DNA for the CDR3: TGTGCCAGCAGCGGGAGGGCGTCCTACAATGAGCAGTTCTTC.

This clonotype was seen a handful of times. In DNA form, the CDR3 reads TGTGCCACCAGTGATCCCACTAGCGGGAGGAGCAATGAGCAGTTCTTC. This translates into CATSDPTSGRSNEQFF. The J gene is TRBJ2-1, the V gene TRBV24-1; TRBD2 matches at 12 bases. Germline V lookup: CDR1 KGHDR, CDR2 SFDVKD. This CDR3 is built from 16 residues. V was pared by 3 bases and J by 6 bases, with 5 bases of the junction left unmatched.

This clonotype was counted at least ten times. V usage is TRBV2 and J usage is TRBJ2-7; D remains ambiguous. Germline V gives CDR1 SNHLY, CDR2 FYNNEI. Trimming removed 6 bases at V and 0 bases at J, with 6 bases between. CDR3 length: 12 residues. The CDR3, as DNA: TGTGCCAGCAGCGCTGGCTCCTACGAGCAGTACTTC. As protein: CASSAGSYEQYF.

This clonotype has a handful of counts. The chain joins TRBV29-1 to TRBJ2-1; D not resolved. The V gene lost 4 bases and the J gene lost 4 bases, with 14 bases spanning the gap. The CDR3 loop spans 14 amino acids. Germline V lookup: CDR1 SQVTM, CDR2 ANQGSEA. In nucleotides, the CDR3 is TGCAGCGTTGTAGGGATATTACTTTACAATGAGCAGTTCTTC. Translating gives CSVVGILLYNEQFF.

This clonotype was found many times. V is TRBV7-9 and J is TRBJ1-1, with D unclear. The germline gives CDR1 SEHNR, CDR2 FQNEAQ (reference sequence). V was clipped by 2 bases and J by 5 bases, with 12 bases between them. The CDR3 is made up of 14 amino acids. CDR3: CASSLLGFGTEAFF. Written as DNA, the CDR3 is TGTGCCAGCAGCTTATTGGGGTTTGGAACTGAAGCTTTCTTT.

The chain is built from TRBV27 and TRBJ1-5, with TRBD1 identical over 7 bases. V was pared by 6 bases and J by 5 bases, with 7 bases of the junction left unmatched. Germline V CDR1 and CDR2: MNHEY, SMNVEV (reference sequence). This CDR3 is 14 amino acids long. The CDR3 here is CASSPDTGDQPQHF. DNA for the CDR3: TGTGCCAGCAGCCCCGACACAGGGGATCAGCCCCAGCATTTT.

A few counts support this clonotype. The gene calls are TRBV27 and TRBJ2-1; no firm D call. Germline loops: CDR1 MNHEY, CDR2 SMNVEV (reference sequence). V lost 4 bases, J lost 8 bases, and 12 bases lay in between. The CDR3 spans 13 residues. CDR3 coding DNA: TGTGCCAGCAGTTCTCTTTCTAGGGATGAGCAGTTCTTC. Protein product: CASSSLSRDEQFF.

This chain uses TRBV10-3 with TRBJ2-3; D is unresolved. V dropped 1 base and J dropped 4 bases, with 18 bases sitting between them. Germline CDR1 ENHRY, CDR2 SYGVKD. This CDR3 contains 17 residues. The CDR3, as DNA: TGTGCCATCAGTGAGTTTGGAGACCCGAAGGTGGCAGATACGCAGTATTTT. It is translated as CAISEFGDPKVADTQYF.

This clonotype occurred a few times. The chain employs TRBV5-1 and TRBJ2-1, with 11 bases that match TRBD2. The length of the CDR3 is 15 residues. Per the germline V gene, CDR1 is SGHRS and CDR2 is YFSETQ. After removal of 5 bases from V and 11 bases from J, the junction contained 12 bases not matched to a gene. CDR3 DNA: TGCGCCAGCAGGTTCGGACTAGCGGGTGTTACCCAGCAGTTCTTC. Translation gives CASRFGLAGVTQQFF.

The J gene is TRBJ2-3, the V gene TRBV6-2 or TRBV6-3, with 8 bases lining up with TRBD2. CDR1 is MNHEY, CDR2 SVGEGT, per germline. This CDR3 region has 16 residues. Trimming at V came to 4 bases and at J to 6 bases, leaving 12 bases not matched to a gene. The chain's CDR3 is CASSFPTAGGFDTQYF. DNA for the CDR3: TGTGCCAGCAGTTTCCCCACCGCGGGAGGCTTCGATACGCAGTATTTT.

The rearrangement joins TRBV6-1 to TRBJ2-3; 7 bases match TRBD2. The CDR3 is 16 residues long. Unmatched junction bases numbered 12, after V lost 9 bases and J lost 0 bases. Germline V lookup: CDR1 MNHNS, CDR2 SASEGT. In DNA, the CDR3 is TGTGCCAGTTTCCCTGCTAGCGGTCCTAGCACAGATACGCAGTATTTT. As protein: CASFPASGPSTDTQYF.

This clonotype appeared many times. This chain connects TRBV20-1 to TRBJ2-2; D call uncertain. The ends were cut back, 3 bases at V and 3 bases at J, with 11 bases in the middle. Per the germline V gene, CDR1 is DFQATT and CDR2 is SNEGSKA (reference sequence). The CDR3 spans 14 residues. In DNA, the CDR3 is TGCAGTGCTAGGGCAATTTATGACACCGGGGAGCTGTTTTTT. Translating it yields CSARAIYDTGELFF.

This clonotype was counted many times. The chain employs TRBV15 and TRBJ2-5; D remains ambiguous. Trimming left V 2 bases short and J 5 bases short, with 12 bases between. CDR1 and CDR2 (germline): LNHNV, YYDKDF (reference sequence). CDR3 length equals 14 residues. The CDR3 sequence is CATSRPGPPETQYF. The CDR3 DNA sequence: TGTGCCACCAGCAGACCCGGACCCCCGGAGACCCAGTACTTC.

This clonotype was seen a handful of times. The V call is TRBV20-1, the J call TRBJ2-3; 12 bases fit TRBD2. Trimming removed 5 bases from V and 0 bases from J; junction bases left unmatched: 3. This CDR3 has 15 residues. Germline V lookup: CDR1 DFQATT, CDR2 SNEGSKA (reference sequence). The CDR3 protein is CSALAGGASTDTQYF. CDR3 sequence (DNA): TGCAGTGCTCTAGCGGGAGGGGCTAGCACAGATACGCAGTATTTT.

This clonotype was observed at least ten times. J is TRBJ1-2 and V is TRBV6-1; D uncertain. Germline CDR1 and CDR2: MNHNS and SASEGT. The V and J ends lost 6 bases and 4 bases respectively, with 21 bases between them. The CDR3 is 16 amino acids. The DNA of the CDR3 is TGTGCCAGCAGCTCCCGTGCTAATGGGGAGGGCTATGGCTACACCTTC. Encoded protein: CASSSRANGEGYGYTF.

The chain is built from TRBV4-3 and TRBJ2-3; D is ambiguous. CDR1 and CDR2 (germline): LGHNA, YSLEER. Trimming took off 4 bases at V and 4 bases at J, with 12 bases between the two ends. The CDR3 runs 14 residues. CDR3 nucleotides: TGCGCCAGCAGCCTTAATAACGGGCCAGATACGCAGTATTTT. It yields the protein CASSLNNGPDTQYF.

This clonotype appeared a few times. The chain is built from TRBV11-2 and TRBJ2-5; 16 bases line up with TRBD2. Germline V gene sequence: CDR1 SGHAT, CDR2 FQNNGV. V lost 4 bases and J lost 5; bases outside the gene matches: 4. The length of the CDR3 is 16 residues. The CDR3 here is CASSSGTSGRVETQYF. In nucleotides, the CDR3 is TGTGCCAGCAGCTCCGGGACTAGCGGGAGGGTTGAGACCCAGTACTTC.

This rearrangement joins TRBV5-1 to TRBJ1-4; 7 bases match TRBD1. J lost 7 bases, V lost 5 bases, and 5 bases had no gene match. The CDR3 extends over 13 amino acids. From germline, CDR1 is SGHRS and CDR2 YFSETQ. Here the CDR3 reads CASRGDSGEKLFF. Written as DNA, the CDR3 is TGCGCCAGCAGGGGGGACAGTGGTGAAAAACTGTTTTTT.

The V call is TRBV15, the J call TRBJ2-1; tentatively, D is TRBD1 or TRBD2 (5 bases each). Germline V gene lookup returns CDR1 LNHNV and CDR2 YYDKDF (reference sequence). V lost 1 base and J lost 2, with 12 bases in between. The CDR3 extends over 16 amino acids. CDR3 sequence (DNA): TGTGCCACCAGCAGAGGTGCAGGGAGTGCCTACAATGAGCAGTTCTTC. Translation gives CATSRGAGSAYNEQFF. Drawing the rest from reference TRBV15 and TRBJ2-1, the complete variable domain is DAMVIQNPRYQVTQFGKPVTLSCSQTLNHNVMYWYQQKSSQAPKLLFHYYDKDFNNEADTPDNFQSRRPNTSFCFLDIRSPGLGDTAMYLCATSRGAGSAYNEQFFGPGTRLTVL.

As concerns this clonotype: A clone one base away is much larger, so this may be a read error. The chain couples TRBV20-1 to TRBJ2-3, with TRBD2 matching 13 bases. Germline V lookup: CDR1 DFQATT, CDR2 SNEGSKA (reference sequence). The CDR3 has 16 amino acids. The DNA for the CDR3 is TGCTGTGCTAGAGGCGTTGGACTAGCGGGAGTAGGTACGCAGTATTTT. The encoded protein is CCARGVGLAGVGTQYF.

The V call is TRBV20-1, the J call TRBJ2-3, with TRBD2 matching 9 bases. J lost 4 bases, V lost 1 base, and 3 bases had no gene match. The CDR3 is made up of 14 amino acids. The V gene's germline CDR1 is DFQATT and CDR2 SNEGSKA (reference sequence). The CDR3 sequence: CSARGLAGPDTQYF. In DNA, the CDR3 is TGCAGTGCTAGAGGGCTAGCGGGACCAGATACGCAGTATTTT.

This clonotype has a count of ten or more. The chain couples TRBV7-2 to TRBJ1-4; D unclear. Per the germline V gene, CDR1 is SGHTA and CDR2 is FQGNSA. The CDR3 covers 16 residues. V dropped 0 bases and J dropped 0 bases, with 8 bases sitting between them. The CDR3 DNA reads TGTGCCAGCAGCTTAGCGGGAGTGGCAACTAATGAAAAACTGTTTTTT. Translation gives CASSLAGVATNEKLFF.

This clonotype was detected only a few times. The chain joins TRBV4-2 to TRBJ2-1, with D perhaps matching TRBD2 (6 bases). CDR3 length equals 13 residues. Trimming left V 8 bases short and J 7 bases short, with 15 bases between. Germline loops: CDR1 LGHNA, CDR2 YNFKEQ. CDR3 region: CASRGEEGNEQFF. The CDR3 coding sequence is TGTGCCAGCCGAGGCGAGGAGGGGAATGAGCAGTTCTTC.

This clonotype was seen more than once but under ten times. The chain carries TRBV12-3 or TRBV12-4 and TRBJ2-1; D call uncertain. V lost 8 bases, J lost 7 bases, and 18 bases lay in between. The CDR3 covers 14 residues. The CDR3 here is CASASLYEANEQFF. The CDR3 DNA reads TGTGCCAGCGCCAGTCTTTATGAAGCAAATGAGCAGTTCTTC.

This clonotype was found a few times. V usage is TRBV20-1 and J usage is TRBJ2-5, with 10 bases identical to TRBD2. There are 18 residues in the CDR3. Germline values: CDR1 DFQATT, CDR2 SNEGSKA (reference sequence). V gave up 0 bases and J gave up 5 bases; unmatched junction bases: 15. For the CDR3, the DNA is TGCAGTGCTAGAGATCTGGGATCTAGCGGGAGTGCGTACGAGACCCAGTACTTC. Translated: CSARDLGSSGSAYETQYF.

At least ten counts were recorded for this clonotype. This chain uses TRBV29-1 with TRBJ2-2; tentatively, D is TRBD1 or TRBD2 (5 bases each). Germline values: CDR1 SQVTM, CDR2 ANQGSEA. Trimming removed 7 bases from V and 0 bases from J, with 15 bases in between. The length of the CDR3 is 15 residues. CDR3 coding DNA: TGCAGCGCCCAACGGGACGGCGCGAACACCGGGGAGCTGTTTTTT. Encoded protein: CSAQRDGANTGELFF.

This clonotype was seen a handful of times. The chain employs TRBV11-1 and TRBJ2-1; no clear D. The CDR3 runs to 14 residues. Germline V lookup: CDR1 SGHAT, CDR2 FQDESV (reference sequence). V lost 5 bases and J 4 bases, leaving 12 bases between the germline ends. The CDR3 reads CASSPAVLYNEQFF. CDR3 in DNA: TGTGCCAGCAGCCCGGCGGTTCTTTACAATGAGCAGTTCTTC.

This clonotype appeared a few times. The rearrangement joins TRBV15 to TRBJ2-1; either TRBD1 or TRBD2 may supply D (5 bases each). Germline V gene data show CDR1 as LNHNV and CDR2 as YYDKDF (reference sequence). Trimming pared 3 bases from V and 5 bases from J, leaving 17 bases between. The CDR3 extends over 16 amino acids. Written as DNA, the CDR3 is TGTGCCACCAGCAGGGGGACGTTAGAAGTTGACAATGAGCAGTTCTTC. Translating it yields CATSRGTLEVDNEQFF.

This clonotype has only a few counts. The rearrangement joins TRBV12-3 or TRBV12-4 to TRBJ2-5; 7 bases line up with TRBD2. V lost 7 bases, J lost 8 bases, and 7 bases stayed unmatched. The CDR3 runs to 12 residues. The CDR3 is CASIGSGLTQYF. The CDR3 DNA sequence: TGTGCCAGCATTGGGTCGGGACTAACCCAGTACTTC.

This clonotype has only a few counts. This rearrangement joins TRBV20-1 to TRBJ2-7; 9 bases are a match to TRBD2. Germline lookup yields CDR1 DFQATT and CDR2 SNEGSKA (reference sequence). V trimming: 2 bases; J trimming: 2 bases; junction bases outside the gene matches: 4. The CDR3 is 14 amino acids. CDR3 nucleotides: TGCAGTGCTAGAACGGCTAGCGGGACCTACGAGCAGTACTTC. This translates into CSARTASGTYEQYF.

CDR3 nucleotides: TGTGCCAGCAGCTTAGGGAGGGGGCTCATCGACGAGCAGTACTTC. This encodes CASSLGRGLIDEQYF. The rearrangement joins TRBV7-6 to TRBJ2-7, with a possible D match to TRBD1 (7 bases). This CDR3 is 15 amino acids long. Trimming stripped 1 base from V and 5 bases from J, with 15 bases between. Germline CDR1 reads SGHVS; CDR2 reads FNYEAQ.

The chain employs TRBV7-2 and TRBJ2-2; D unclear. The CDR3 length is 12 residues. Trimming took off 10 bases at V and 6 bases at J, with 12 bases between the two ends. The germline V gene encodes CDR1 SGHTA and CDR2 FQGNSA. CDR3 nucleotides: TGTGCCACCCAAAGGAATCCCGGGGAGCTGTTTTTT. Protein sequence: CATQRNPGELFF.